Shown below are 24 T cell receptor beta chains from a single sample sequenced in a study of cytomegalovirus exposure and HLA in healthy donors (dated by TCRdb to the late 2010s). Library preparation used the immunoSEQ multiplex PCR assay. For the multiplex PCR, a mixture combining 60 forward primers for TCR Vbeta segments and 13 reverse primers for TCR Jbeta segments was used. TCRdb mirrors the immuneACCESS table, restricted to in-frame sequences. Some clones are absent from its copies; in checked studies, under half trace to an unresolved V gene, and the reason for the others is unknown. The sample data list about 150,000 clones, and roughly 79% of these were observed just once. The ten largest account for about 2.8% of the sample. What was sequenced was PBMCs. The receptors shown here come from a man aged 18-30 years in good health and CMV-seronegative.

This clone was seen only once. The gene calls are TRBV6-4 and TRBJ2-1; TRBD2 might be the D (7 bases). The ends were cut back, 2 bases at V and 3 bases at J, with 17 bases in the middle. Germline CDR1 is MRHNA and CDR2 is SNTAGT. The CDR3 is 17 residues long. CDR3 sequence: CASSDTIQGLIYNEQFF. The CDR3 DNA sequence: TGTGCCAGCAGTGACACGATACAGGGACTAATCTACAATGAGCAGTTCTTC.

This chain connects TRBV11-2 to TRBJ1-4; D is unclear. CDR1 SGHAT and CDR2 FQNNGV come from the germline V gene. Between the trimmed V and J ends, which lost 4 bases and 6 bases, there was a span of 6 bases. The CDR3 runs 12 residues. CDR3 DNA: TGTGCCAGCAGCTACCGCGATGAAAAACTGTTTTTT. Translated: CASSYRDEKLFF.

The chain combines TRBV19 with TRBJ1-3; 7 nucleotides align to TRBD1. The J segment lost 5 bases and the V segment lost 10 bases, leaving 11 bases of the junction unmatched. The length of the CDR3 is 14 residues. Germline CDR1 LNHDA, CDR2 SQIVND (reference sequence). The CDR3 bases are TGTGCCACACGTCAGGGGGGAACCCGAAACACCATATATTTT. Protein: CATRQGGTRNTIYF.

A note on this clone: Other nucleotide sequences in the sample specify the same CDR3. This rearrangement joins TRBV5-1 to TRBJ1-1; 10 bases agree with TRBD1. The trim removed 4 bases at V and 5 bases at J, leaving 5 bases unmatched. The CDR3 loop spans 14 amino acids. Germline lookup yields CDR1 SGHRS and CDR2 YFSETQ. The CDR3 spells CASSTGQGGTEAFF. Here the CDR3 DNA reads TGCGCCAGCAGCACCGGACAGGGGGGTACTGAAGCTTTCTTT.

This chain uses TRBV7-9 with TRBJ2-2, with 10 bases fitting TRBD2. The CDR3 runs 16 residues. The germline V gene has CDR1 SEHNR and CDR2 FQNEAQ (reference sequence). V was pared by 5 bases and J by 2 bases, with 5 bases of the junction left unmatched. CDR3 protein: CASSQSGGANTGELFF. CDR3 nucleotides: TGTGCCAGCAGCCAAAGCGGGGGGGCCAACACCGGGGAGCTGTTTTTT. The full variable domain, in which reference TRBV7-9 and TRBJ2-2 provide the parts outside the CDR3, is DTGVSQNPRHKITKRGQNVTFRCDPISEHNRLYWYRQTLGQGPEFLTYFQNEAQLEKSRLLSDRFSAERPKGSFSTLEIQRTEQGDSAMYLCASSQSGGANTGELFFGEGSRLTVL.

The CDR3 sequence is CAWSVPVGPGTRKTDGYTF. DNA of the CDR3: TGTGCCTGGAGTGTACCCGTGGGCCCCGGGACACGCAAGACGGACGGCTACACCTTC. The chain couples TRBV30 to TRBJ1-2, with D tentatively TRBD1 (6 bases). Looked up from germline, CDR1 is GTSNPN and CDR2 is SVGIG (reference sequence). The V end lost 0 bases, the J end lost 8 bases, and 31 bases lay between the germline ends. This CDR3 spans 19 amino acids.

This clone was found a few times. The chain employs TRBV2 and TRBJ1-1; TRBD1 is a possible D gene (6 bases). V was pared by 6 bases and J by 1 base, with 21 bases between. Looked up from germline, CDR1 is SNHLY and CDR2 is FYNNEI. The CDR3 is 17 amino acids. The CDR3 sequence: CASRPWGLRDRNTEAFF. In DNA form, the CDR3 reads TGTGCCAGCAGACCCTGGGGGCTCCGAGACAGGAACACTGAAGCTTTCTTT.

The chain couples TRBV6-5 to TRBJ1-5; D remains ambiguous. This CDR3 is built from 15 residues. Germline V gene sequence: CDR1 MNHEY, CDR2 SVGAGI. With 6 bases removed from V and 0 bases from J, the gap between germline ends came to 12 bases. The DNA for the CDR3 is TGTGCCAGCAGCCCCCCAGGTTATAGCAATCAGCCCCAGCATTTT. It codes for CASSPPGYSNQPQHF.

The genes are TRBV6-1 and TRBJ1-1, with no clear D. Germline V gene lookup returns CDR1 MNHNS and CDR2 SASEGT. The CDR3 totals 11 residues. V lost 4 bases and J 13 bases, leaving 13 bases between the germline ends. The chain's CDR3 is CASSASSMVFF. In DNA, the CDR3 is TGTGCCAGCAGTGCCTCGAGCATGGTTTTCTTT.

The chain is built from TRBV7-2 and TRBJ1-1; the D gene is possibly TRBD1 (6 bases). The V gene lost 6 bases and the J gene lost 4 bases, with 18 bases spanning the gap. CDR1 SGHTA and CDR2 FQGNSA come from the germline V gene. This CDR3 is 15 amino acids long. In DNA form, the CDR3 reads TGTGCCAGCAGGGTACCGGGACAAAGAAGCACTGAAGCTTTCTTT. Translating gives CASRVPGQRSTEAFF.

The chain couples TRBV29-1 to TRBJ2-1, with 7 bases lining up with TRBD2. Trimming cost V 6 bases and J 10 bases; bases outside gene matches: 21. The V gene's germline CDR1 is SQVTM and CDR2 ANQGSEA. The CDR3 is 16 amino acids. The CDR3 protein is CSVSGGGAVLKAEQFF. CDR3 sequence (DNA): TGCAGCGTCTCGGGGGGAGGGGCTGTTTTAAAGGCCGAGCAGTTCTTC.

J is TRBJ1-1 and V is TRBV25-1; D possibly corresponds to TRBD1 (6 bases). The CDR3 extends over 17 amino acids. V was clipped by 0 bases and J by 7 bases, with 21 bases between them. Germline-derived CDR1 and CDR2 are MGHDK and SYGVNS. The CDR3 region has the DNA TGTGCCAGCAGTGAATATTTCACAGGGCCTCTCATTGGTGAAGCTTTCTTT. Translated: CASSEYFTGPLIGEAFF.

V and J are TRBV10-3 and TRBJ1-1, with D uncertain. The CDR3 consists of 14 residues. The germline CDR1 and CDR2 sequences are ENHRY and SYGVKD. V lost 0 bases and J lost 2, with 7 bases in between. The DNA of the CDR3 is TGTGCCATCAGTGAGTCTTCTCTTAACACTGAAGCTTTCTTT. Residues: CAISESSLNTEAFF.

CDR3 DNA sequence: TGCGCCAGCAGTGATGGAAGGACTGTACAAGATACGCAGTATTTT. Its protein is CASSDGRTVQDTQYF. This rearrangement joins TRBV10-1 to TRBJ2-3; TRBD2 is a possible D gene (5 bases). CDR3 length: 15 residues. With 3 bases removed from V and 5 bases from J, the gap between germline ends came to 15 bases. Germline CDR1 reads WNHNN; CDR2 reads SYGVQD (reference sequence).

With regard to this clone: One end of the junction is discordant with germline, which a read error may explain. The genes are TRBV25-1 and TRBJ2-4; 13 bases match TRBD2. The CDR3 is 17 residues long. The germline gives CDR1 MGHDK, CDR2 SYGVNS. The CDR3 DNA follows: TGTGCCAGCAGCAAAGCCGGGACTAGCGGGGAGAAAAACAGTCAGTACTTC. This encodes CASSKAGTSGEKNSQYF.

This clone was observed a few times. The V gene is TRBV6-5, the J gene TRBJ1-1; D is possibly TRBD1 (5 bases). Germline lookup yields CDR1 MNHEY and CDR2 SVGAGI. V was pared by 6 bases and J by 3 bases, with 11 bases between. The CDR3 has 13 amino acids. The DNA for the CDR3 is TGTGCCAGCAGGCGTCGGGGGGACACTGAAGCTTTCTTT. Translated, it gives CASRRRGDTEAFF.

The chain is built from TRBV5-6 and TRBJ2-3, with D unclear. The CDR3 length is 14 residues. Trimming shortened V by 6 bases and J by 2 bases, and 13 bases separated the two germline ends. Germline V lookup: CDR1 SGHDT, CDR2 YYEEEE. The CDR3 loop is CASTLRRSTDTQYF. CDR3 bases: TGTGCCAGCACCTTAAGGAGATCCACAGATACGCAGTATTTT.

This rearrangement joins TRBV5-1 to TRBJ2-5; 9 bases are shared with TRBD2. The CDR3 sequence is 17 residues long. V shed 0 bases, J shed 2 bases, and the junction held 8 bases outside the gene matches. Germline V lookup: CDR1 SGHRS, CDR2 YFSETQ. CDR3 DNA: TGCGCCAGCAGCTTGGGGAGTTCGGCGGGAGGGCAAGAGACCCAGTACTTC. Translation gives CASSLGSSAGGQETQYF.

CDR3 sequence (DNA): TGTGCCATCAGCAGACAGGGATCGAACACTGAAGCTTTCTTT. This gives the protein CAISRQGSNTEAFF. The rearrangement links TRBV10-3 to TRBJ1-1; 7 nucleotides match TRBD1. Germline CDR1 is ENHRY and CDR2 is SYGVKD. The CDR3 has 14 amino acids. V lost 6 bases and J lost 1; bases outside the gene matches: 5.

The chain is built from TRBV28 and TRBJ1-5; TRBD1 matches 10 bases. Germline CDR1 reads MDHEN; CDR2 reads SYDVKM. The CDR3 has 12 residues. V gave up 3 bases and J gave up 12 bases; unmatched junction bases: 2. The CDR3 loop reads CASSFGQGVQHF. CDR3 in DNA: TGTGCCAGCAGTTTCGGACAGGGGGTCCAGCATTTT.

V gene TRBV2 combines with J gene TRBJ1-2; D ambiguous. V gave up 6 bases and J gave up 2 bases, with 7 bases separating them. The CDR3 consists of 12 residues. From germline, CDR1 is SNHLY and CDR2 FYNNEI. This chain's CDR3 is CASRDGNYGYTF. CDR3 DNA sequence: TGTGCCAGCAGAGACGGGAACTATGGCTACACCTTC.

V is TRBV4-2 and J is TRBJ2-5; 10 bases are shared with TRBD2. Germline CDR1 reads LGHNA; CDR2 reads YNFKEQ. Germline trimming cut 0 bases from V and 1 base from J; bases unmatched to any gene: 8. CDR3 size: 18 residues. CDR3 nucleotide sequence: TGTGCCAGCAGCCAAGATATCGGGTTAGCGGGGGGCCAAGAGACCCAGTACTTC. It specifies CASSQDIGLAGGQETQYF.

This clone has just a few counts. This chain joins TRBV5-8 and TRBJ2-2; 7 positions match TRBD1. Germline values: CDR1 SGHTS, CDR2 YDEGEE. Trimming took 3 bases from V and 5 from J; bases not matched to a gene: 1. This CDR3 comprises 13 residues. CDR3 sequence reads: CASSYRGTGELFF. The CDR3 bases are TGTGCCAGCAGCTACAGGGGAACCGGGGAGCTGTTTTTT.

This clone was observed a handful of times. The chain recombines TRBV2 with TRBJ2-7; TRBD2 matches 11 bases. The CDR3 runs to 16 residues. Trimming cost V 4 bases and J 3 bases; bases outside gene matches: 8. CDR1 SNHLY and CDR2 FYNNEI come from the germline V gene. The DNA of the CDR3 is TGTGCCAGCAGTGGAGAGGGGACTAGCGGAGACTACGAGCAGTACGTC. Amino acids: CASSGEGTSGDYEQYV.